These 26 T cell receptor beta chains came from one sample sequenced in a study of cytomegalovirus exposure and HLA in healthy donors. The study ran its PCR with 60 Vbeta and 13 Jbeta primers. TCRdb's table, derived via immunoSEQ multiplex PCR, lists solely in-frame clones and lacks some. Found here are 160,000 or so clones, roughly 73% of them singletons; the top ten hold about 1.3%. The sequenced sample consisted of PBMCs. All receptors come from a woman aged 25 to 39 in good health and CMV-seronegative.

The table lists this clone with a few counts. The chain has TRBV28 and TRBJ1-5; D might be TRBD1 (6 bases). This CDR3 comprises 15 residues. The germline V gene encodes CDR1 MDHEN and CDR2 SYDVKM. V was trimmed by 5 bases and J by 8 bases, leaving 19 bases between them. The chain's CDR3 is CASSPGGGRKEPQHF. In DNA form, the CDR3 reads TGTGCCAGCAGTCCCGGGGGGGGGCGAAAGGAGCCCCAGCATTTT.

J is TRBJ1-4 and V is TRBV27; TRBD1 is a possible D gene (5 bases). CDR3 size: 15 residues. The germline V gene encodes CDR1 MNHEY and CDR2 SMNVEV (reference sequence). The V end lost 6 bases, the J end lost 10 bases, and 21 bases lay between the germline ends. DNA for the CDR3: TGTGCCAGCAGGCGGGGCGGCCCCGCGGGCAGAAAACTGTTTTTT. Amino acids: CASRRGGPAGRKLFF.

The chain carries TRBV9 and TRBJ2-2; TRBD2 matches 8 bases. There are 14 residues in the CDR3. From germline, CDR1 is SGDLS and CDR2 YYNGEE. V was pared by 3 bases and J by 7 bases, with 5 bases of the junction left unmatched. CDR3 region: CASSDPRGVGELFF. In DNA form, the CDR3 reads TGTGCCAGCAGCGATCCGCGGGGGGTCGGGGAGCTGTTTTTT. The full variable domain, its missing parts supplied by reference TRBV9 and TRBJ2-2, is DSGVTQTPKHLITATGQRVTLRCSPRSGDLSVYWYQQSLDQGLQFLIQYYNGEERAKGNILERFSAQQFPDLHSELNLSSLELGDSALYFCASSDPRGVGELFFGEGSRLTVL.

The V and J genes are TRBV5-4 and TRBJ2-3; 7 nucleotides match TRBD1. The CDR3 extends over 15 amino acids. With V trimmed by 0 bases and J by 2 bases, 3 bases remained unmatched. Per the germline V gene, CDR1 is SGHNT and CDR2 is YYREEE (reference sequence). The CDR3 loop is CASSLADRYTDTQYF. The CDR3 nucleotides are TGTGCCAGCAGCTTGGCGGACAGGTACACAGATACGCAGTATTTT. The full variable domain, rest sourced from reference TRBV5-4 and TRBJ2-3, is ETGVTQSPTHLIKTRGQQVTLRCSSQSGHNTVSWYQQALGQGPQFIFQYYREEENGRGNFPPRFSGLQFPNYSSELNVNALELDDSALYLCASSLADRYTDTQYFGPGTRLTVL.

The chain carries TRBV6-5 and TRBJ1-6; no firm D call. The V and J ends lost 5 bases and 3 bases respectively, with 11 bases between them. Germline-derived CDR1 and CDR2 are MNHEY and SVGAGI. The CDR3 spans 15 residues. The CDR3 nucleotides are TGTGCCAGCAGTGTCGGGGTCCTCTATAATTCACCCCTCCACTTT. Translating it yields CASSVGVLYNSPLHF.

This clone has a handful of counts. The CDR3 DNA is TGTGCCAGCAGCTTAGCCGGGTTAGATGCGCATGGCTACACCTTC. Encoded protein: CASSLAGLDAHGYTF. The J gene is TRBJ1-2, the V gene TRBV11-2; the D is unclear. The V gene's germline CDR1 is SGHAT and CDR2 FQNNGV. V lost 1 base, J lost 6 bases, and 15 bases lay in between. The CDR3 spans 15 residues. Variable domain in full (rest from reference TRBV11-2 and TRBJ1-2): EAGVAQSPRYKIIEKRQSVAFWCNPISGHATLYWYQQILGQGPKLLIQFQNNGVVDDSQLPKDRFSAERLKGVDSTLKIQPAKLEDSAVYLCASSLAGLDAHGYTFGSGTRLTVV.

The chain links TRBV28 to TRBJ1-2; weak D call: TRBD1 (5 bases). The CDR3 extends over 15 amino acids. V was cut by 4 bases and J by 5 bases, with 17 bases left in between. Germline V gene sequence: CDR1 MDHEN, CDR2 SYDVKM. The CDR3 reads CASSSPSASGYGYTF. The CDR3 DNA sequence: TGTGCCAGCAGTTCTCCCTCCGCTTCAGGGTATGGCTACACCTTC.

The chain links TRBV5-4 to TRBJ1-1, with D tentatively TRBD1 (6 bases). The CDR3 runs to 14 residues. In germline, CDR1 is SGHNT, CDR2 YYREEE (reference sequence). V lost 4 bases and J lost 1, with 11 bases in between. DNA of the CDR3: TGTGCCAGCAGCCAAGAGACAGGGAACACTGAAGCTTTCTTT. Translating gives CASSQETGNTEAFF.

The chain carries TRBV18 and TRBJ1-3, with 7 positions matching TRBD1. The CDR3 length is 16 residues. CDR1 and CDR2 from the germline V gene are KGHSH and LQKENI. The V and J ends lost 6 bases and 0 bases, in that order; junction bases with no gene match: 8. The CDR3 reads CASSLGQTSSGNTIYF. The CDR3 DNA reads TGTGCCAGCTCGCTGGGACAGACCAGCTCTGGAAACACCATATATTTT. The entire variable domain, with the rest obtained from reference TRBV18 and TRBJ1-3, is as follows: NAGVMQNPRHLVRRRGQEARLRCSPMKGHSHVYWYRQLPEEGLKFMVYLQKENIIDESGMPKERFSAEFPKEGPSILRIQQVVRGDSAAYFCASSLGQTSSGNTIYFGEGSWLTVV.

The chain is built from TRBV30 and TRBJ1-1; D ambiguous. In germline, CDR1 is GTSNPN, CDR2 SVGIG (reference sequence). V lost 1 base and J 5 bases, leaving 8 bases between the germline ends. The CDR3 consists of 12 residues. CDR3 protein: CAWSGVRTEAFF. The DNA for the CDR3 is TGTGCCTGGAGTGGGGTGCGGACTGAAGCTTTCTTT. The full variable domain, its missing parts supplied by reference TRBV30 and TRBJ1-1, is SQTIHQWPATLVQPVGSPLSLECTVEGTSNPNLYWYRQAAGRGLQLLFYSVGIGQISSEVPQNLSASRPQDRQFILSSKKLLLSDSGFYLCAWSGVRTEAFFGQGTRLTVV.

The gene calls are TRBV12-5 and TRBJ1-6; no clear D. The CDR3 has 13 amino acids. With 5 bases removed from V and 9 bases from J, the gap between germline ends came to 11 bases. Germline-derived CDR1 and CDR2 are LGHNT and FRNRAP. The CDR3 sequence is CASGREEGSPLHF. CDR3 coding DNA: TGTGCTAGTGGTAGGGAAGAGGGTTCACCCCTCCACTTT.

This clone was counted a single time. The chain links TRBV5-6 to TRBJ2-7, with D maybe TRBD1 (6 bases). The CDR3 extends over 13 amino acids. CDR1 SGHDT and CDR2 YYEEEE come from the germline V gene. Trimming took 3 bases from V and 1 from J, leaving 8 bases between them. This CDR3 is CASSWTESYEQYF. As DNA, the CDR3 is TGTGCCAGCAGCTGGACAGAGTCCTACGAGCAGTACTTC.

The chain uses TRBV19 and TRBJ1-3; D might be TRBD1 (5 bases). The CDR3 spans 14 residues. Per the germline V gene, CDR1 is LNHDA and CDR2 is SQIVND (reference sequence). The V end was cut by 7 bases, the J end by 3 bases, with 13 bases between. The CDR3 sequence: CASNGGVGGNTIYF. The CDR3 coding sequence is TGTGCCAGTAACGGAGGGGTGGGTGGAAACACCATATATTTT. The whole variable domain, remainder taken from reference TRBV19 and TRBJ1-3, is DGGITQSPKYLFRKEGQNVTLSCEQNLNHDAMYWYRQDPGQGLRLIYYSQIVNDFQKGDIAEGYSVSREKKESFPLTVTSAQKNPTAFYLCASNGGVGGNTIYFGEGSWLTVV.

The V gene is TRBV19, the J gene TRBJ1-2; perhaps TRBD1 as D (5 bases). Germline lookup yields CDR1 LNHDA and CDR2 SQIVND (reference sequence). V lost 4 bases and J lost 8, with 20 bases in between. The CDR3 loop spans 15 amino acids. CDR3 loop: CASSNVQGLYLGYTF. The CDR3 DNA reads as TGTGCCAGTAGTAATGTGCAGGGACTCTACCTGGGCTACACCTTC.

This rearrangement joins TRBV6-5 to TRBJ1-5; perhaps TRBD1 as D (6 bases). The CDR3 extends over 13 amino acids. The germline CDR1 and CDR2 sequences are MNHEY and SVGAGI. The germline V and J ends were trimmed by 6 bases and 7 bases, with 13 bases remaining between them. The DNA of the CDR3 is TGTGCCAGCAGCCCAGACAGGTTCCAGCCCCAGCATTTT. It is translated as CASSPDRFQPQHF.

CDR3 DNA: TGTGCCAGTAGTATAGCCACAGGGGTCTCTGGAAACACCATATATTTT. Translation gives CASSIATGVSGNTIYF. The V gene is TRBV19, the J gene TRBJ1-3; TRBD1 aligns across 7 bases. The germline V gene encodes CDR1 LNHDA and CDR2 SQIVND (reference sequence). J lost 0 bases, V lost 1 base, and 3 bases had no gene match. This CDR3 is 16 amino acids long.

This chain's CDR3 is CASSLRGLGYGYTF. CDR3 nucleotide sequence: TGTGCCAGCAGCTTAAGGGGTTTAGGATATGGCTACACCTTC. The chain uses TRBV7-2 and TRBJ1-2; the D gene is possibly TRBD1 (5 bases). Germline V gene lookup returns CDR1 SGHTA and CDR2 FQGNSA. This CDR3 is 14 amino acids long. Trimming stripped 2 bases from V and 5 bases from J, with 12 bases between.

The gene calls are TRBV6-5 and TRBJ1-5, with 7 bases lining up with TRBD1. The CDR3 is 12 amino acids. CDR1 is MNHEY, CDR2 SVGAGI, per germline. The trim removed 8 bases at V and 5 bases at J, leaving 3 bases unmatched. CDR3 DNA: TGTGCCAGCTCTACAGGGGATCAGCCCCAGCATTTT. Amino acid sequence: CASSTGDQPQHF.

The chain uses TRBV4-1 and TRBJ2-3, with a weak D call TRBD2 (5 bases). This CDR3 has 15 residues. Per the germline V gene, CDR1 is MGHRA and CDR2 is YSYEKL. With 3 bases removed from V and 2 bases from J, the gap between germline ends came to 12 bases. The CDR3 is CASSQLGLFTDTQYF. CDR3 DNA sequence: TGCGCCAGCAGCCAGCTCGGACTCTTCACAGATACGCAGTATTTT.

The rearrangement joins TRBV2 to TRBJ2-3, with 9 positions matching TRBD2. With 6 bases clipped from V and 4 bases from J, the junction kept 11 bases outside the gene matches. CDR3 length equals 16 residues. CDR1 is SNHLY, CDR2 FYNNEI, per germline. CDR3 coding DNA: TGTGCCAGCAGGCCTCCCCAGCGGGGGGACCCAGATACGCAGTATTTT. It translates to CASRPPQRGDPDTQYF. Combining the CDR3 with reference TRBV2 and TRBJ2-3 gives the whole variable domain EPEVTQTPSHQVTQMGQEVILRCVPISNHLYFYWYRQILGQKVEFLVSFYNNEISEKSEIFDDQFSVERPDGSNFTLKIRSTKLEDSAMYFCASRPPQRGDPDTQYFGPGTRLTVL.

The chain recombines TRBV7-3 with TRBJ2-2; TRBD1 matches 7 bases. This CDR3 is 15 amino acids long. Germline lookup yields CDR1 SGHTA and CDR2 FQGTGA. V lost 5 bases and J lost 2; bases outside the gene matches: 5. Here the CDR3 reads CASSPDRANTGELFF. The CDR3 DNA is TGTGCCAGCAGCCCAGACAGGGCTAACACCGGGGAGCTGTTTTTT.

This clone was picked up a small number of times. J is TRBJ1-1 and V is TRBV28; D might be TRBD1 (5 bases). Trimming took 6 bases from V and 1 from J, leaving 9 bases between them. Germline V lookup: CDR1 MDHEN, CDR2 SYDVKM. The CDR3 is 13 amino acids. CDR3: CASSQGTNTEAFF. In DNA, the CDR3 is TGTGCCAGCAGCCAGGGAACGAACACTGAAGCTTTCTTT.

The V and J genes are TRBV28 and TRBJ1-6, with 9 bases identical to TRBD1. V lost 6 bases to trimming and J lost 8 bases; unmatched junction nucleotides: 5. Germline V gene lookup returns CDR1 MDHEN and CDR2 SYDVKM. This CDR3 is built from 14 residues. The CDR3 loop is CASRRQGGYSPLHF. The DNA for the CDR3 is TGTGCCAGCAGACGACAGGGGGGATATTCACCCCTCCACTTT.

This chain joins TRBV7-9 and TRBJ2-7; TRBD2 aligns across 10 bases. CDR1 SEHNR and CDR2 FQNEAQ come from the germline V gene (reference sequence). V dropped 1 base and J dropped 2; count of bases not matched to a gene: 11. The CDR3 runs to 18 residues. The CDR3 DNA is TGTGCCAGCAGCTTAGGGCCACCCGGACTAGCGGACCCCTACGAGCAGTACTTC. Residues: CASSLGPPGLADPYEQYF.

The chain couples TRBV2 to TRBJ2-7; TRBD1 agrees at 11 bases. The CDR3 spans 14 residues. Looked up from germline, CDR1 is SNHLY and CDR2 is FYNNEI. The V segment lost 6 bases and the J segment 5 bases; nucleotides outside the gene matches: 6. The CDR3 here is CASRRTGGIHEQYF. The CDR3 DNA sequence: TGTGCCAGCAGGAGGACAGGGGGCATTCACGAGCAGTACTTC.

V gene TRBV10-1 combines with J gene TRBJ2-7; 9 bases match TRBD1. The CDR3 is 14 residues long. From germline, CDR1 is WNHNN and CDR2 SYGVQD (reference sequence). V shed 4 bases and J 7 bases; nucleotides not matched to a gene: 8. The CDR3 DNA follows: TGCGCCAGCAGTGCGAAACAGGGGGCTAGTGAGCAGTACTTC. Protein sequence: CASSAKQGASEQYF.